The clone carrying this TCR beta chain was observed a handful of times. The data originate from a study of patients and donors after allogeneic stem cell transplantation. Each CDR3 protein gets one entry after TCRdb re-called the RT-PCR reads with MiXCR. The sample gives 800,000 to 1,000,000 distinct CDR3 sequences, roughly 17% of which show up once; roughly 6% is in the top ten. V gave up 1 base and J gave up 1 base; unmatched junction bases: 5. The germline gives CDR1 SEHNR, CDR2 FQNEAQ (reference sequence). CDR3 length: 16 amino acids. This chain uses TRBV7-9 with TRBJ2-3; 7 bases match TRBD2. The sample comprised blood, either unsorted or a sorted T cell fraction (not recorded which). The TCR sequence derives from a human donor who was either an allogeneic HSCT recipient or a stem cell or donor lymphocyte infusion donor (not recorded which). It is not recorded whose cells these are; they may come from a transplant donor. Here the CDR3 reads CASSLGSSGGTDTQYF. The CDR3 bases are TGTGCCAGCAGCTTAGGGTCTAGCGGAGGCACAGATACGCAGTATTTT.